This T cell receptor (beta chain) was captured by sequencing in a study of regulatory T cells in long-lasting Graves disease. This clonotype was recorded many times. Antigen unknown. The study's findings and limits: Sharing of public clonotypes was greater in persistent patients (roughly 2,600) than in new patients (966).

Time point given: newly diagnosed GD, antithyroid drugs for less than 3 months. Extracted PBMC RNA gave rise to the TCR library. According to the study, TCR beta libraries were built with iRepertoire HTBI primers and CDR3-region Arm-PCR. TCRdb passed the multiplex PCR reads through MiXCR, listing each CDR3 protein once. The sample shows about 540,000 distinct CDR3 sequences, about 14% of them seen only once. The germline CDR1 and CDR2 sequences are MNHNS and SASEGT. The CDR3 extends over 16 amino acids. J was trimmed by 2 bases and V by 7 bases; bases with no gene match: 11. This sample also appeared in a second study, on T cells in Graves' hyperthyroidism and ophthalmopathy. In that study: TCR CDR3 regions were first amplified by RT-PCR with HTBI primers.

The receptor comes from a young man with Graves disease. The rearrangement links TRBV6-1 to TRBJ2-5; 9 bases are a match to TRBD1. The starting material was peripheral blood mononuclear cells (PBMCs), obtained at new diagnosis, from a patient treated with antithyroid drugs. CDR3 coding DNA: TGTGCCAGCACCCATCCGGGACAGGGAGATCAAGAGACCCAGTACTTC. Translation: CASTHPGQGDQETQYF.